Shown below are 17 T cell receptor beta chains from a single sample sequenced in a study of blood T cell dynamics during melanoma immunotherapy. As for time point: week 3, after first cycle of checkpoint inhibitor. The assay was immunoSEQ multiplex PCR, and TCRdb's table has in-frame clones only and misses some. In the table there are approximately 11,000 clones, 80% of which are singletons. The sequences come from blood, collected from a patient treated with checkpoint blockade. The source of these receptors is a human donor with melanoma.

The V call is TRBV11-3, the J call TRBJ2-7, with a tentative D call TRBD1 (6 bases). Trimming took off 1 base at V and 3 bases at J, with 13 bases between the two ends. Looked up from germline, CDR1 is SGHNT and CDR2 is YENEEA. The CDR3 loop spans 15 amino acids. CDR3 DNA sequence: TGTGCCAGCAGCTTAGGGACAGCGTCTATCTACGAGCAGTACTTC. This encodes CASSLGTASIYEQYF. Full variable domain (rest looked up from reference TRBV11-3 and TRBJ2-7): EAGVVQSPRYKIIEKKQPVAFWCNPISGHNTLYWYLQNLGQGPELLIRYENEEAVDDSQLPKDRFSAERLKGVDSTLKIQPAELGDSAVYLCASSLGTASIYEQYFGPGTRLTVT.

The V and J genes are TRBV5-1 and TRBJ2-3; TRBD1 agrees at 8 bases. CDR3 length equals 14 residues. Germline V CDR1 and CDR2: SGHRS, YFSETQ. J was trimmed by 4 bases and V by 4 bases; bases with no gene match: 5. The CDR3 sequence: CASSLDRVPDTQYF. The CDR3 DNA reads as TGCGCCAGCAGCCTGGACAGGGTGCCAGATACGCAGTATTTT.

The CDR3 DNA is TGCGCCAGCAGCCAAGATCCAGATCCCAACTATGGCTACACCTTC. This codes for CASSQDPDPNYGYTF. This chain joins TRBV4-3 and TRBJ1-2, with D hard to call. The CDR3 is made up of 15 amino acids. V lost 0 bases, J lost 2 bases, and 10 bases lay in between. The germline V gene encodes CDR1 LGHNA and CDR2 YSLEER.

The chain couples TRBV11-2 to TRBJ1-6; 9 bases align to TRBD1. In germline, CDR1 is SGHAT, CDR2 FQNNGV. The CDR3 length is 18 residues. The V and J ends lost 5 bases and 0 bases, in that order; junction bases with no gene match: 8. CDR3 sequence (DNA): TGTGCCAGCAGCAAACGACAGGGGGGAAGCTCCTATAATTCACCCCTCCACTTT. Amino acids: CASSKRQGGSSYNSPLHF.

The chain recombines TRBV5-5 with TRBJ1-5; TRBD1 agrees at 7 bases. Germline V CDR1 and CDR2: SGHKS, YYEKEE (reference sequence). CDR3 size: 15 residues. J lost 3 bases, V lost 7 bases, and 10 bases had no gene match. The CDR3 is CASGIQGVVNQPQHF. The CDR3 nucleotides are TGTGCCAGCGGGATTCAGGGGGTAGTCAATCAGCCCCAGCATTTT.

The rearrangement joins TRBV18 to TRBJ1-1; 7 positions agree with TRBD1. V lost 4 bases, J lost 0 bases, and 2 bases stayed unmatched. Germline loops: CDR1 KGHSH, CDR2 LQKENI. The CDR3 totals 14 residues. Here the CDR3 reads CASSQGGVNTEAFF. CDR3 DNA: TGTGCCAGCTCACAAGGGGGCGTGAACACTGAAGCTTTCTTT. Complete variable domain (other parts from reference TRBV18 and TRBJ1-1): NAGVMQNPRHLVRRRGQEARLRCSPMKGHSHVYWYRQLPEEGLKFMVYLQKENIIDESGMPKERFSAEFPKEGPSILRIQQVVRGDSAAYFCASSQGGVNTEAFFGQGTRLTVV.

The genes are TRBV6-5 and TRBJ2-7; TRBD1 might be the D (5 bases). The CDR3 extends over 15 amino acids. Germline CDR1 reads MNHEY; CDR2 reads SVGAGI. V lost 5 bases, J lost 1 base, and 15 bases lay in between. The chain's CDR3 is CASSKGAGFSYEQYV. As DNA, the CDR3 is TGTGCCAGCAGTAAAGGGGCAGGGTTTTCCTACGAGCAGTACGTC.

The CDR3 DNA reads TGTGCCAGCAGTGGGGTGGGCGGCGGATGGACTGAAGCTTTCTTT. It translates to CASSGVGGGWTEAFF. The genes are TRBV6-1 and TRBJ1-1; D not certain. The CDR3 runs to 15 residues. The germline V gene has CDR1 MNHNS and CDR2 SASEGT. V lost 4 bases and J lost 5, with 17 bases in between.

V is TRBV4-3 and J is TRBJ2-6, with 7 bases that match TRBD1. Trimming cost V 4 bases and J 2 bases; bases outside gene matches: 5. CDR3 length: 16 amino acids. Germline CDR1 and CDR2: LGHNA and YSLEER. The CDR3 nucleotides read TGCGCCAGCAGCCCAGGACAGGCCCCTGGGGCCAACGTCCTGACTTTC. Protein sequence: CASSPGQAPGANVLTF.

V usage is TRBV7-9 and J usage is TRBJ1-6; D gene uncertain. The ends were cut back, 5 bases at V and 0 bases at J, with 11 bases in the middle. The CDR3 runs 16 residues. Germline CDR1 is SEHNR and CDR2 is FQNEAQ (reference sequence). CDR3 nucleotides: TGTGCCAGCAGCACTATGCAAAGCTCCTATAATTCACCCCTCCACTTT. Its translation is CASSTMQSSYNSPLHF.

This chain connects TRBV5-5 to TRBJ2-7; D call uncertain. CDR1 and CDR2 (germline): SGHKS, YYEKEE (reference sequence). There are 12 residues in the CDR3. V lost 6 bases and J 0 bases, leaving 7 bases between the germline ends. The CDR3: CASILSSYEQYF. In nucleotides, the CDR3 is TGTGCCAGCATCCTGAGCTCCTACGAGCAGTACTTC.

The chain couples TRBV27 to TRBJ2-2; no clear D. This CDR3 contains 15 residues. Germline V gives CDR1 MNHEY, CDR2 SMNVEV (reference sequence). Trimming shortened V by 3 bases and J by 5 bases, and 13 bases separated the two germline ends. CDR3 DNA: TGTGCCAGCAGTTTGATGGGTGGGTTGACCGGGGAGCTGTTTTTT. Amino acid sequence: CASSLMGGLTGELFF.

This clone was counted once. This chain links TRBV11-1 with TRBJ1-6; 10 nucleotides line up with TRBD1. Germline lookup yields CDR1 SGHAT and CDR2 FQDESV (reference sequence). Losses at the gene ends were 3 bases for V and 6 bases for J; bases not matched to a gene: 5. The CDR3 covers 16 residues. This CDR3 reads CASSFPGQGLNSPLHF. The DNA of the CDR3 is TGTGCCAGCAGCTTTCCGGGACAGGGGCTTAATTCACCCCTCCACTTT.

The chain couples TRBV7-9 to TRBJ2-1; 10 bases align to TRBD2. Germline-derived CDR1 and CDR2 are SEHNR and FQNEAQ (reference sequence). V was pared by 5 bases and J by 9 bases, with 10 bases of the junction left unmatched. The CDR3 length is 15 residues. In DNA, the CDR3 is TGTGCCAGCAGCCCGCCTAGCGGGGGCCCGCGTGAGCAGTTCTTC. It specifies CASSPPSGGPREQFF.

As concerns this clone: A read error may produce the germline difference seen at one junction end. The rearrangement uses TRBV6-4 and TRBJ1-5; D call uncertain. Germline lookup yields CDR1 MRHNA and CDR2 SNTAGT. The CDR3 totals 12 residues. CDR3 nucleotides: TGTGCCAGCAGTTACTCAGACCAGCCCCAGCATTTT. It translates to CASSYSDQPQHF.

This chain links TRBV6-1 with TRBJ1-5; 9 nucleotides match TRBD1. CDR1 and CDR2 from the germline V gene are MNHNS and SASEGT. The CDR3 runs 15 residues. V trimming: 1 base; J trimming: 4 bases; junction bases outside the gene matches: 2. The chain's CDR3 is CASSEEGQGNQPQHF. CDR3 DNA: TGTGCCAGCAGTGAAGAGGGACAGGGTAATCAGCCCCAGCATTTT.

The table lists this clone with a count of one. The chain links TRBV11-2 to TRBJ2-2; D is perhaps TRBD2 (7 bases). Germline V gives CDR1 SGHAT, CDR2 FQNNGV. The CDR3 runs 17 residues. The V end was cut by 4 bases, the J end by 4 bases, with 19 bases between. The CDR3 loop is CASSSRGRGAGTGELFF. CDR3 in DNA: TGTGCCAGCAGCTCACGGGGACGGGGGGCCGGCACCGGGGAGCTGTTTTTT.